This T cell receptor (beta chain) was obtained from a study of blood T cell repertoires in COVID-19. Germline V gives CDR1 KGHSY, CDR2 FQNENV. The CDR3 is 16 residues long. V shed 0 bases and J shed 0 bases, with 10 bases lying between them. Profiling relied on immunoSEQ multiplex PCR, and the TCRdb table lists in-frame clones only, not all of them. The top ten clones hold 0.45% to 0.65% of a sample with 150,000 to 200,000 clones, approximately 90% of them seen once. The J gene is TRBJ2-3, the V gene TRBV16; maybe TRBD2 (6 bases). This sequence originates from a man aged 45 to 65 with acute or convalescent COVID-19. The sample comprised peripheral blood. CDR3 amino acids: CASSQSRTTSTDTQYF. As DNA, the CDR3 is TGTGCCAGCAGCCAATCCAGGACTACGAGCACAGATACGCAGTATTTT.